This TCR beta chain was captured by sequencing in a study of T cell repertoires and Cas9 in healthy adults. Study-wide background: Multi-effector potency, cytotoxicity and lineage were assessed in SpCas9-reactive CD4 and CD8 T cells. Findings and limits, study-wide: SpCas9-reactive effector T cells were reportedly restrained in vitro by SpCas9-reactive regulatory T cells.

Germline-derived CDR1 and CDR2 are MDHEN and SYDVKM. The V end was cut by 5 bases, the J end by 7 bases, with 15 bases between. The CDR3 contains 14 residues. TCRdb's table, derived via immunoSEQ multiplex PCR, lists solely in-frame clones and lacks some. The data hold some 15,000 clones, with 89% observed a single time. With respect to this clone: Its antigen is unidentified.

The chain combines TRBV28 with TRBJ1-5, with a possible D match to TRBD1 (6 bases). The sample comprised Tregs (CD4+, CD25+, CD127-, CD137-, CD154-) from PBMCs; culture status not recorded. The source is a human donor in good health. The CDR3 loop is CASSHLGAGQPQHF. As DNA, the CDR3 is TGTGCCAGCAGTCACCTGGGGGCAGGGCAGCCCCAGCATTTT. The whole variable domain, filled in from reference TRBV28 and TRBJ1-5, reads DVKVTQSSRYLVKRTGEKVFLECVQDMDHENMFWYRQDPGLGLRLIYFSYDVKMKEKGDIPEGYSVSREKKERFSLILESASTNQTSMYLCASSHLGAGQPQHFGDGTRLSIL.